This T cell receptor beta chain is drawn from a study of T cells in localized non-small cell lung cancer. Study results and caveats: Uninvolved neighboring lung showed the greatest T cell clonality, exceeding tumor.

Concerning this clone: Its antigen is as yet unknown.

Measured with immunoSEQ multiplex PCR; TCRdb has only the in-frame clones, and not every one. The top ten clones hold 2% to 2.5% of a sample with some 22,000 clones, approximately 88% of them seen once. The ends were cut back, 4 bases at V and 0 bases at J, with 9 bases in the middle. Germline V gene data show CDR1 as SGHRS and CDR2 as YFSETQ. CDR3 length: 14 amino acids. Source: peripheral blood, taken before any cancer treatment. The clonotype comes from a man between 40 and 75 years old with stage I lung adenocarcinoma. This sequence joins TRBV5-1 and TRBJ2-3; D possibly corresponds to TRBD2 (5 bases). CDR3 sequence reads: CASSPGKSTDTQYF. The DNA for the CDR3 is TGCGCCAGCAGCCCCGGGAAGAGCACAGATACGCAGTATTTT.